This T cell receptor (beta chain) was sequenced in a study of Ad26.COV2.S vaccination and SARS-CoV-2 variants. Some clones are missing from TCRdb's copy, which holds only in-frame ones; the method was immunoSEQ multiplex PCR. Among a few hundred thousand clones listed, around 90% were seen once. CDR3 size: 15 residues. Germline V gene lookup returns CDR1 MNHEY and CDR2 SVGAGI. V dropped 3 bases and J dropped 8 bases, with 19 bases sitting between them. Treatment described: 19 received Ad26.COV2.S at low or high dose, single or two shots; about 5 received placebo; per-sample allocation not given. Material that was analyzed had been drawn on day 63 after the first vaccine or placebo injection.

Source: peripheral blood, taken in a trial of Ad26.COV2.S vaccine versus placebo. This sequence originates from a person between 18 and 65 years old who received the Ad26.COV2.S COVID-19 vaccine or a placebo. The rearrangement joins TRBV6-5 to TRBJ1-2; unclear D gene. The CDR3 reads CASSYSGKGLGGYTF. In nucleotides, the CDR3 is TGTGCCAGCAGTTATTCTGGGAAAGGTTTGGGAGGCTACACCTTC.